The 15 T cell receptor beta chains reported below all come from one sample, sequenced in a study of blood T cells in healthy people across ages. Next came a second PCR, run for about 7 to 12 cycles, which used a sample-barcoded 5' primer along with a J-beta primer mix. TCRdb called the 5' RACE reads again in MiXCR, with one record for every CDR3 protein. The table includes 910,000 or so distinct CDR3 sequences, approximately 50% detected once. Sequencing used blood. The receptors come from a woman aged 55-69 years in good health.

This clonotype was seen a few times. This chain connects TRBV2 to TRBJ2-1; D gene ambiguous. Trimming removed 3 bases at V and 8 bases at J, with 11 bases between. Germline assignment: CDR1 SNHLY and CDR2 FYNNEI. The CDR3 has 13 residues. The CDR3 DNA sequence: TGTGCCAGCAGTGAGACTCCCTGGGATGAGCAGTTCTTC. It translates to CASSETPWDEQFF.

J is TRBJ2-1 and V is TRBV20-1, with D possibly TRBD2 on 7 matching bases. Trimming removed 2 bases from V and 0 bases from J, with 20 bases in between. Germline V lookup: CDR1 DFQATT, CDR2 SNEGSKA (reference sequence). The CDR3 extends over 18 amino acids. This CDR3 is CSARFGLEGGSSYNEQFF. As DNA, the CDR3 is TGCAGTGCTAGATTTGGGCTCGAGGGGGGGAGCTCCTACAATGAGCAGTTCTTC.

V gene TRBV19 combines with J gene TRBJ2-7; 8 positions match TRBD1. Germline V gene data show CDR1 as LNHDA and CDR2 as SQIVND (reference sequence). J gave up 2 bases and V 3 bases, and 3 bases lay outside the gene matches. CDR3 length equals 14 residues. This CDR3 reads CASSMRTGPYEQYF. CDR3 sequence (DNA): TGTGCCAGTAGTATGCGGACAGGGCCCTACGAGCAGTACTTC.

In its sample, this clonotype was seen a few times. V is TRBV20-1 and J is TRBJ2-5, with 7 bases matching TRBD1. J gave up 11 bases and V 3 bases, and 12 bases lay outside the gene matches. The CDR3 has 13 residues. Germline V gene sequence: CDR1 DFQATT, CDR2 SNEGSKA (reference sequence). The CDR3 sequence: CSARRQGASQQYF. The CDR3 nucleotides read TGCAGTGCTAGGCGACAGGGTGCCTCCCAGCAGTACTTC.

CDR3 residues: CASMASYEQYF. In nucleotides, the CDR3 is TGTGCCAGCATGGCATCCTACGAGCAGTACTTC. This chain joins TRBV12-3 or TRBV12-4 and TRBJ2-7, with D uncertain. V lost 7 bases and J lost 1, with 5 bases in between. The CDR3 has 11 amino acids.

The V and J genes are TRBV5-1 and TRBJ1-2; D unclear. V lost 0 bases and J 4 bases, leaving 19 bases between the germline ends. This CDR3 is built from 17 residues. Germline V lookup: CDR1 SGHRS, CDR2 YFSETQ. CDR3 amino acids: CASSLVYAGSVFYGYTF. The CDR3 DNA reads as TGCGCCAGCAGCTTGGTTTATGCGGGCAGCGTCTTCTATGGCTACACCTTC. The complete variable domain, with remaining parts taken from reference TRBV5-1 and TRBJ1-2, reads KAGVTQTPRYLIKTRGQQVTLSCSPISGHRSVSWYQQTPGQGLQFLFEYFSETQRNKGNFPGRFSGRQFSNSRSEMNVSTLELGDSALYLCASSLVYAGSVFYGYTFGSGTRLTVV.

Here the CDR3 reads CSARDGTDQETQYF. The CDR3 DNA reads as TGCAGTGCTAGAGATGGGACAGACCAAGAGACCCAGTACTTC. This chain connects TRBV20-1 to TRBJ2-5; 7 positions match TRBD1. The J segment lost 0 bases and the V segment lost 0 bases, leaving 1 base of the junction unmatched. The CDR3 loop spans 14 amino acids. Looked up from germline, CDR1 is DFQATT and CDR2 is SNEGSKA (reference sequence).

In its sample, this clonotype was seen a few times. This sequence joins TRBV20-1 and TRBJ1-4; a weak D match, TRBD1 (6 bases). The CDR3 contains 13 residues. The V end was cut by 2 bases, the J end by 7 bases, with 11 bases between. Germline assignment: CDR1 DFQATT and CDR2 SNEGSKA (reference sequence). CDR3: CSARSTGTEKLFF. For the CDR3, the DNA is TGCAGTGCTAGAAGTACAGGGACTGAAAAACTGTTTTTT.

This CDR3 is CASSLLSGSQNEQFF. CDR3 coding DNA: TGCGCCAGCAGCTTGTTAAGCGGGAGCCAGAATGAGCAGTTCTTC. This sequence joins TRBV5-1 and TRBJ2-1; 8 positions agree with TRBD2. Germline loops: CDR1 SGHRS, CDR2 YFSETQ. Losses at the gene ends were 1 base for V and 7 bases for J; bases not matched to a gene: 7. The CDR3 covers 15 residues.

This clonotype was seen repeatedly, ten times or more. The J gene is TRBJ2-1, the V gene TRBV20-1; D uncertain. Per germline, CDR1 DFQATT and CDR2 SNEGSKA (reference sequence). This CDR3 has 14 residues. Trimming took 5 bases from V and 3 from J, leaving 14 bases between them. This CDR3 reads CSAGALKDYNEQFF. In DNA, the CDR3 is TGCAGTGCTGGAGCCCTAAAGGACTACAATGAGCAGTTCTTC.

This chain uses TRBV4-2 with TRBJ2-1; D call uncertain. The CDR3 has 15 amino acids. With 0 bases removed from V and 3 bases from J, the gap between germline ends came to 9 bases. Germline CDR1 and CDR2: LGHNA and YNFKEQ. The CDR3 sequence: CASSQDWVNYNEQFF. The CDR3 DNA reads TGTGCCAGCAGCCAAGATTGGGTAAACTACAATGAGCAGTTCTTC.

This chain uses TRBV20-1 with TRBJ2-5; TRBD1 or TRBD2 may be the D gene (5 bases each). This CDR3 comprises 15 residues. CDR1 and CDR2 (germline): DFQATT, SNEGSKA (reference sequence). V shed 3 bases and J shed 7 bases, with 21 bases lying between them. The CDR3 is CSASPPGPTQGTQYF. The CDR3 DNA sequence: TGCAGTGCTAGTCCTCCGGGACCCACCCAGGGGACCCAGTACTTC.

The chain joins TRBV29-1 to TRBJ2-3; D remains ambiguous. There are 16 residues in the CDR3. V gave up 5 bases and J gave up 0 bases, with 18 bases separating them. CDR1 and CDR2 (germline): SQVTM, ANQGSEA. CDR3 coding DNA: TGCAGCGTTCTAGTGGGGTCCGGCGGAAGCACAGATACGCAGTATTTT. Amino acids: CSVLVGSGGSTDTQYF.

This clonotype was observed a few times. The chain links TRBV12-3 or TRBV12-4 to TRBJ2-1; TRBD2 might be the D (5 bases). This CDR3 has 16 amino acids. The V and J ends lost 5 bases and 5 bases respectively, with 19 bases between them. The CDR3 DNA follows: TGTGCCAGCAGTGTACCGGGCCCTAGCCCCCACAATGAGCAGTTCTTC. Translation gives CASSVPGPSPHNEQFF.

This clonotype was detected a few times. The rearrangement joins TRBV10-3 to TRBJ2-4; D unclear. The J call is uncertain, as TRBJ2-7 better fits the DNA end. This CDR3 comprises 11 residues. CDR1 is ENHRY, CDR2 SYGVKD, per germline. The CDR3 sequence: CAISANYEQYF. The CDR3 region has the DNA TGTGCCATCAGTGCTAATTACGAGCAGTACTTC.